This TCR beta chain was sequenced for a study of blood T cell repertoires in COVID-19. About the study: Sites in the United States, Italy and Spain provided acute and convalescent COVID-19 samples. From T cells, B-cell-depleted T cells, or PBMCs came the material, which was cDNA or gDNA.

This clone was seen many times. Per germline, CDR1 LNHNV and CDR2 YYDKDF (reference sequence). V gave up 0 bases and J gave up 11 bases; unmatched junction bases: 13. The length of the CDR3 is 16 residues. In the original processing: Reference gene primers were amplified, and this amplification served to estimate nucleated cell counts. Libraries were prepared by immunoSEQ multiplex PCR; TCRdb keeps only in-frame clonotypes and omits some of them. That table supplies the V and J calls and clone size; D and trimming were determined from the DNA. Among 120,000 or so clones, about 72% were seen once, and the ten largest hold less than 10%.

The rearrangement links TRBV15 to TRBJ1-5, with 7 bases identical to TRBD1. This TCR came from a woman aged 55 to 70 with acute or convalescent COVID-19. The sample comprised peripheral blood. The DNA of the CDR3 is TGTGCCACCAGCAGAGATTTGGCAGGGGGGATTTGGACCCAGCATTTT. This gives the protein CATSRDLAGGIWTQHF.